A selection of T cell receptor beta chains follows, all from one sample in a study of regulatory T cells in long-lasting Graves disease. TCRdb ran MiXCR on the multiplex PCR reads and lists one entry per CDR3 protein. The sample consists of about 500,000 distinct CDR3 sequences, around 12% of them appearing once. This same sample was also part of a study on T cells in Graves' hyperthyroidism and ophthalmopathy.

The sequencing here drew on peripheral blood mononuclear cells (PBMCs), taken at new diagnosis, from a patient treated with antithyroid drugs. The receptors were gathered from a woman aged 25 to 39 with Graves disease. Both conserved end residues are part of each CDR3. D genes are given only for firm matches. Only some rows state a clone size, as once, few, many or a class for expanded clones.

J: TRBJ1-2; length: 17; V: TRBV27; size: many; D: NA; CDR3: CASSLSQGSLPFYGYTF; DNA: TGTGCCAGCAGTTTATCACAGGGCTCCCTACCCTTCTATGGCTACACCTTC
J: TRBJ2-7; length: 14; V: TRBV7-9; size: NA; D: NA; CDR3: CASSLDSFNYEQYF; DNA: TGTGCCAGCAGCCTCGACAGTTTCAACTACGAGCAGTACTTC
J: TRBJ2-7; length: 16; V: TRBV6-2/TRBV6-3; size: few; D: TRBD2; CDR3: CASSYSLTSGSYEQYF; DNA: TGTGCCAGCAGTTACTCCCTAACTAGCGGCTCCTACGAGCAGTACTTC
J: TRBJ1-2; length: 13; V: TRBV10-3; size: many; D: NA; CDR3: CAITSSPRHGYTF; DNA: TGTGCCATCACCTCGTCCCCGCGGCATGGCTACACCTTC
J: TRBJ2-3; length: 15; V: TRBV24-1; size: few; D: NA; CDR3: CATSPNRESTDTQYF; DNA: TGTGCCACCAGTCCTAATAGGGAGTCGACAGATACGCAGTATTTT
J: TRBJ2-6; length: 16; V: TRBV6-5; size: many; D: NA; CDR3: CASSYSGAGGANVLTF; DNA: TGTGCCAGCAGTTACTCGGGGGCTGGTGGGGCCAACGTCCTGACTTTC
J: TRBJ2-1; length: 15; V: TRBV6-5; size: NA; D: TRBD2; CDR3: CASSYGLAGYNEQFF; DNA: TGTGCCAGCAGTTACGGACTAGCGGGGTACAATGAGCAGTTCTTC
J: TRBJ2-1; length: 19; V: TRBV20-1; size: many; D: TRBD2; CDR3: CSARDEWEFTSGIYNEQFF; DNA: TGCAGTGCTAGAGATGAGTGGGAGTTTACTAGCGGGATTTACAATGAGCAGTTCTTC
J: TRBJ1-1; length: 14; V: TRBV2; size: few; D: NA; CDR3: CASVDGYMNTEAFF; DNA: TGTGCCAGCGTTGATGGATACATGAACACTGAAGCTTTCTTT
J: TRBJ2-1; length: 15; V: TRBV13; size: NA; D: NA; CDR3: CASSPDMNSYNEQFF; DNA: TGTGCCAGCAGCCCAGATATGAACTCCTACAATGAGCAGTTCTTC
J: TRBJ1-1; length: 13; V: TRBV10-1; size: NA; D: TRBD1; CDR3: CASSAHRGTEAFF; DNA: TGCGCCAGCAGTGCCCACAGGGGGACTGAAGCTTTCTTT
J: TRBJ2-7; length: 11; V: TRBV2; size: many; D: TRBD1; CDR3: CASSAGGGPDF; DNA: TGTGCCAGCAGTGCAGGGGGTGGGCCGGACTTC
J: TRBJ2-3; length: 16; V: TRBV14; size: few; D: NA; CDR3: CASSQGRRRGGDTQYF; DNA: TGTGCCAGCAGCCAAGGGCGGCGAAGGGGGGGAGATACGCAGTATTTT
J: TRBJ1-2; length: 13; V: TRBV7-8; size: many; D: TRBD1; CDR3: CASSVGTGYGYTF; DNA: TGTGCCAGCAGCGTAGGGACAGGCTATGGCTACACCTTC
J: TRBJ1-4; length: 14; V: TRBV27; size: many; D: NA; CDR3: CASRRDQGNEKLFF; DNA: TGTGCCAGCAGACGAGACCAGGGAAATGAAAAACTGTTTTTT
J: TRBJ1-5; length: 15; V: TRBV2; size: many; D: NA; CDR3: CASSPNPTTDQPQHF; DNA: TGTGCCAGCAGCCCGAATCCGACAACTGATCAGCCCCAGCATTTT
J: TRBJ1-1; length: 15; V: TRBV12-3/TRBV12-4; size: NA; D: NA; CDR3: CASSRGWGMAAEAFF; DNA: TGTGCCAGCAGTCGGGGCTGGGGGATGGCCGCTGAAGCTTTCTTT
J: TRBJ2-2; length: 13; V: TRBV30; size: many; D: NA; CDR3: CAWSVRAPGELFF; DNA: TGTGCCTGGAGTGTCAGGGCCCCCGGGGAGCTGTTTTTT
J: TRBJ2-7; length: 14; V: TRBV29-1; size: NA; D: NA; CDR3: CSVEAPLSTGEQYF; DNA: TGCAGCGTTGAAGCTCCCCTTTCGACGGGCGAGCAGTACTTC
J: TRBJ2-7; length: 15; V: TRBV9; size: NA; D: TRBD2; CDR3: CASSVGPAGVYEQYF; DNA: TGTGCCAGCAGCGTAGGGCCAGCGGGAGTATACGAGCAGTACTTC
J: TRBJ2-7; length: 13; V: TRBV9; size: many; D: NA; CDR3: CASSPGRGREQYF; DNA: TGTGCCAGCAGCCCTGGCAGAGGGCGAGAGCAGTACTTC
J: TRBJ2-1; length: 14; V: TRBV9; size: NA; D: NA; CDR3: CASSVGSLYNEQFF; DNA: TGTGCCAGCAGCGTAGGTAGTCTCTACAATGAGCAGTTCTTC
J: TRBJ2-1; length: 15; V: TRBV6-1; size: NA; D: NA; CDR3: CASRTSYSSYNEQFF; DNA: TGTGCCAGCAGGACATCTTATAGCTCCTACAATGAGCAGTTCTTC
J: TRBJ2-3; length: 14; V: TRBV19; size: few; D: NA; CDR3: CASSPQGWTDTQYF; DNA: TGTGCCAGTAGCCCACAGGGTTGGACAGATACGCAGTATTTT
J: TRBJ1-3; length: 15; V: TRBV15; size: many; D: NA; CDR3: CATSSFTPGRNTIYF; DNA: TGTGCCACCAGCAGTTTTACCCCCGGCCGAAACACCATATATTTT
J: TRBJ1-4; length: 14; V: TRBV7-2; size: few; D: NA; CDR3: CASSRGRLNEKLFF; DNA: TGTGCCAGCAGCCGAGGCCGCCTTAATGAAAAACTGTTTTTT
J: TRBJ2-7; length: 9; V: TRBV27; size: NA; D: NA; CDR3: CASSRWQYF; DNA: TGTGCCAGCAGCCGTTGGCAGTACTTC